This T cell receptor beta chain is drawn from a study of T cell responses to AZD1222 COVID-19 vaccine. Study conclusions and caveats: The donor group comprised mostly white British people and more females; the analysis possibly underestimated clonal diversity.

Regarding this clone: Its antigen remains unidentified.

Assay: immunoSEQ multiplex PCR; the TCRdb copy retains only in-frame clones and omits some. The data show approximately 89,000 clones, around nine tenths seen once. V was cut by 2 bases and J by 3 bases, with 2 bases left in between. The CDR3 runs 12 residues. Sequenced material: peripheral blood, taken on day 0 of AZD1222 vaccination. The sequence came from an adult in good health. This chain joins TRBV23-1 and TRBJ1-3; D gene ambiguous. TRBV23-1 belongs to the ORF category, with a function that is uncertain. The CDR3 DNA reads TGCGCCAGCAGTCAACGTGGAAACACCATATATTTT. Its translation is CASSQRGNTIYF.